This T cell receptor (beta chain) was documented in a study of CD8+ T cells in alopecia areata. This CDR3 contains 18 residues. After removal of 2 bases from V and 2 bases from J, the junction contained 11 bases not matched to a gene. Germline V gene sequence: CDR1 SGHRS, CDR2 YFSETQ. RNA extraction and reverse transcription yielded cDNA as sequencing template. Using immunoSEQ multiplex PCR, the repertoire was profiled, and TCRdb retains in-frame clones only, with some absent. The sample records 120,000 to 150,000 clones, about 87% being singletons. Alopecia areata patients gave lesional scalp punch biopsies and peripheral blood samples.

This sequence joins TRBV5-1 and TRBJ2-7, with 12 bases aligning to TRBD1. The sample was CD8+ T cells sorted from blood, taken at week 0. This receptor was obtained from a human donor with alopecia areata. CDR3 region: CASSFTGTGGPLTYEQYF. DNA for the CDR3: TGCGCCAGCAGCTTCACCGGGACAGGGGGCCCACTCACCTACGAGCAGTACTTC.